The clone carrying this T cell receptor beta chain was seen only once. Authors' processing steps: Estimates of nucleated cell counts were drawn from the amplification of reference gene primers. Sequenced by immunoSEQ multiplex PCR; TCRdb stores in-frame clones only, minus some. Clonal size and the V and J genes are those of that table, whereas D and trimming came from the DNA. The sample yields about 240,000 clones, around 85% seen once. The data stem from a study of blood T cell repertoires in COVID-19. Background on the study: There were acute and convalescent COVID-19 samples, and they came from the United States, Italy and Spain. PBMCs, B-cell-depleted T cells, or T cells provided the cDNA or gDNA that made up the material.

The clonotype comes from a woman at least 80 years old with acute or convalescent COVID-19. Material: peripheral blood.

For the CDR3, the DNA is TGCGCCAGCAGCCAAGGGAGGGTTTCACCCCTCCACTTT. Translating gives CASSQGRVSPLHF. The chain employs TRBV4-1 and TRBJ1-6; no clear D. There are 13 residues in the CDR3. The germline gives CDR1 MGHRA, CDR2 YSYEKL. Trimming removed 1 base at V and 9 bases at J, with 7 bases between.